This entry is about one TCR beta chain. In germline, CDR1 is MDHEN, CDR2 SYDVKM. V was pared by 2 bases and J by 5 bases, with 7 bases of the junction left unmatched. CDR3 length equals 15 residues. This record comes from a study of T cell repertoires in cytomegalovirus infection. TCRdb re-derived calls from the reads in MiXCR, one entry per CDR3 protein. The repertoire holds around 450,000 distinct CDR3 sequences, 31% seen once, with roughly 15% in the top ten. Sample: PBMCs. The V gene is TRBV28, the J gene TRBJ1-2, with 8 bases lining up with TRBD1. The TCR was taken from a human donor in good health (CMV status not recorded). Some clones in this sample may be carry-over from other donors' samples. The CDR3 reads CASSLLRTGSYGYTF. In DNA, the CDR3 is TGTGCCAGCAGTTTACTTCGGACAGGGTCGTATGGCTACACCTTC.